A single TCR beta chain is shown here with its context. Profiled with immunoSEQ multiplex PCR; TCRdb holds only in-frame clones, not every one. The data show about 120,000 clones, with approximately 90% seen just once and under 2.5% held by the top ten. This entry belongs to a study of control samples from healthy donors and cancer patients. This receptor was identified in a woman in her 70s in good health. The sequencing input was blood.

CDR3 sequence reads: CASSLRLVDRGSYGYTF. CDR3 in DNA: TGTGCCAGCTCTCTACGGCTGGTCGACAGGGGATCGTATGGCTACACCTTC. The chain couples TRBV18 to TRBJ1-2, with 8 bases aligning to TRBD1. V lost 6 bases, J lost 5 bases, and 17 bases stayed unmatched. This CDR3 has 17 amino acids. Germline V gene sequence: CDR1 KGHSH, CDR2 LQKENI.